This entry lists 23 T cell receptor beta chains sequenced from one sample in a study of human T cells and chemical hapten exposure. TCRdb independently ran MiXCR on the RACE reads; one entry per CDR3 protein. The sample lists tens of thousands of distinct CDR3 sequences; 8% to 10% were seen once. Time point noted: pre-sensitization, week 0. Described treatment: therapeutic diphenylcyclopropenone sensitization with weekly scalp DPC. The sample here was whole blood, taken in connection with sensitization to the hapten diphenylcyclopropenone (DPC). Every receptor here comes from a woman in her forties with alopecia areata. Some clones in this sample may be carry-over from other donors' samples.

The rearrangement uses TRBV7-2 and TRBJ2-3; D is perhaps TRBD1 or TRBD2 (5 bases each). The CDR3 is 14 residues long. The germline V gene has CDR1 SGHTA and CDR2 FQGNSA. Trimming cost V 3 bases and J 2 bases, with 9 bases left between them. CDR3 nucleotide sequence: TGTGCCAGCAGCTTGGGGGACCACACAGATACGCAGTATTTT. Protein sequence: CASSLGDHTDTQYF.

The V and J genes are TRBV5-4 and TRBJ2-6; TRBD1 or TRBD2 may be the D gene (5 bases each). V lost 4 bases and J 1 base, leaving 21 bases between the germline ends. The CDR3 runs 19 residues. Per germline, CDR1 SGHNT and CDR2 YYREEE (reference sequence). CDR3 region: CASSPKSGTFGSGANVLTF. DNA for the CDR3: TGTGCCAGCAGCCCGAAATCCGGGACCTTTGGTTCTGGGGCCAACGTCCTGACTTTC.

This clonotype was recorded a few times. This chain links TRBV12-3 or TRBV12-4 with TRBJ2-1; 11 positions match TRBD2. The CDR3 loop spans 15 amino acids. The junction had 0 bases not matched to a gene; V was cut back by 3 bases and J by 2 bases. The CDR3 nucleotides read TGTGCCAGCAGTTTTAGCGGGGGGGCCTACAATGAGCAGTTCTTC. Its protein product is CASSFSGGAYNEQFF.

In its sample, this clonotype was seen a few times. The rearrangement joins TRBV5-4 to TRBJ1-6; D may be TRBD1 (5 bases). There are 16 residues in the CDR3. CDR1 is SGHNT, CDR2 YYREEE, per germline (reference sequence). V dropped 0 bases and J dropped 10 bases, with 17 bases sitting between them. The CDR3 sequence: CASSLANGQGGSPLHF. Here the CDR3 DNA reads TGTGCCAGCAGCTTGGCCAACGGGCAGGGAGGGTCACCCCTCCACTTT.

The table lists this clonotype with many counts. The rearrangement uses TRBV7-2 and TRBJ1-6, with no clear D. CDR1 SGHTA and CDR2 FQGNSA come from the germline V gene. The CDR3 spans 19 residues. The germline V and J ends were trimmed by 1 base and 4 bases, with 20 bases remaining between them. The CDR3 is CASSLDEAGGESYNSPLHF. The DNA for the CDR3 is TGTGCCAGCAGCTTAGACGAGGCAGGTGGGGAGTCGTATAATTCACCCCTCCACTTT.

This chain connects TRBV20-1 to TRBJ2-3; 8 positions agree with TRBD1. Germline V gene lookup returns CDR1 DFQATT and CDR2 SNEGSKA (reference sequence). This CDR3 has 17 amino acids. V trimming: 4 bases; J trimming: 0 bases; junction bases outside the gene matches: 12. The CDR3 spells CSATSGQGPFSTDTQYF. CDR3 nucleotides: TGCAGTGCTACCTCCGGACAGGGACCTTTTAGCACAGATACGCAGTATTTT.

In its sample, this clonotype was seen a few times. The chain joins TRBV11-2 to TRBJ1-1; D ambiguous. This CDR3 is 15 amino acids long. Germline assignment: CDR1 SGHAT and CDR2 FQNNGV. V was clipped by 0 bases and J by 4 bases, with 12 bases between them. For the CDR3, the DNA is TGTGCCAGCAGCTTAGAAGGGCCCGTGGGCACTGAAGCTTTCTTT. Amino acid sequence: CASSLEGPVGTEAFF.

This clonotype showed up many times. The chain links TRBV12-3 or TRBV12-4 to TRBJ1-5, with D perhaps TRBD1 (5 bases). The CDR3 contains 15 residues. Between the trimmed V and J ends, which lost 6 bases and 0 bases, there was a span of 12 bases. CDR3 bases: TGTGCCAGCAGAGACGTCGACAGTAGCAATCAGCCCCAGCATTTT. Its protein is CASRDVDSSNQPQHF.

The chain is built from TRBV6-5 and TRBJ2-2; TRBD1 or TRBD2 may be the D gene (6 bases each). This CDR3 is 16 amino acids long. Germline CDR1 MNHEY, CDR2 SVGAGI. V lost 0 bases and J 4 bases, leaving 12 bases between the germline ends. The chain's CDR3 is CASSYSRGAGTGELFF. The CDR3 nucleotides are TGTGCCAGCAGTTACTCGAGGGGGGCGGGCACCGGGGAGCTGTTTTTT.

V and J are TRBV7-9 and TRBJ2-6; D is unresolved. Per germline, CDR1 SEHNR and CDR2 FQNEAQ (reference sequence). The V end was cut by 3 bases, the J end by 0 bases, with 6 bases between. The CDR3 loop spans 15 amino acids. The CDR3 spells CASSFDGSGANVLTF. The DNA of the CDR3 is TGTGCCAGCAGCTTCGACGGCTCTGGGGCCAACGTCCTGACTTTC.

There are many counts of this clonotype. The chain combines TRBV7-2 with TRBJ2-7; TRBD1 agrees at 7 bases. CDR1 is SGHTA and CDR2 is FQGNSA in the germline V gene. This CDR3 is 16 amino acids long. After removal of 4 bases from V and 6 bases from J, the junction contained 15 bases not matched to a gene. CDR3 nucleotides: TGTGCCAGCAGCTCTACCAAGACAGGGTCTGGGCGCGAGCAGTACTTC. Its protein is CASSSTKTGSGREQYF.

The table lists this clonotype with many counts. This rearrangement joins TRBV28 to TRBJ2-3; the D is unclear. Trimming pared 3 bases from V and 1 base from J, leaving 8 bases between. CDR1 and CDR2 (germline): MDHEN, SYDVKM. The CDR3 is 14 residues long. CDR3 sequence: CASSFGQGTDTQYF. The CDR3 nucleotides are TGTGCCAGCAGTTTCGGCCAAGGCACAGATACGCAGTATTTT. Drawing the rest from reference TRBV28 and TRBJ2-3, the complete variable domain is DVKVTQSSRYLVKRTGEKVFLECVQDMDHENMFWYRQDPGLGLRLIYFSYDVKMKEKGDIPEGYSVSREKKERFSLILESASTNQTSMYLCASSFGQGTDTQYFGPGTRLTVL.

V is TRBV10-3 and J is TRBJ2-3; no definite D call. The CDR3 consists of 14 residues. Per germline, CDR1 ENHRY and CDR2 SYGVKD. Trimming stripped 10 bases from V and 4 bases from J, with 18 bases between. This CDR3 is CATLPSLISDTQYF. The CDR3 region has the DNA TGTGCCACCCTGCCATCGCTGATCTCAGATACGCAGTATTTT.

This clonotype was detected a few times. The rearrangement joins TRBV20-1 to TRBJ1-2; D call uncertain. The CDR3 sequence is 11 residues long. CDR1 is DFQATT, CDR2 SNEGSKA, per germline (reference sequence). Trimming removed 8 bases from V and 8 bases from J, with 15 bases in between. The DNA of the CDR3 is TGCAGTAGAAAACTGACGGGAGGCTACACCTTC. Translation gives CSRKLTGGYTF.

This clonotype showed up many times. This chain connects TRBV4-1 to TRBJ2-3; D unresolved. V was shortened by 2 bases and J by 5 bases, with 5 bases between the two germline ends. This CDR3 has 12 residues. Looked up from germline, CDR1 is MGHRA and CDR2 is YSYEKL. CDR3: CASSQSRDTQYF. The CDR3 nucleotides are TGCGCCAGCAGCCAAAGCCGAGATACGCAGTATTTT.

This clonotype was seen at least ten times. The rearrangement links TRBV11-2 to TRBJ1-4; TRBD1 matches 7 bases. Trimming removed 4 bases from V and 0 bases from J; junction bases left unmatched: 2. CDR1 and CDR2 from the germline V gene are SGHAT and FQNNGV. The CDR3 is 15 residues long. The CDR3 sequence: CASSWGTATNEKLFF. Here the CDR3 DNA reads TGTGCCAGCAGCTGGGGGACAGCAACTAATGAAAAACTGTTTTTT.

This clonotype has a handful of counts. The genes are TRBV4-1 and TRBJ2-7, with a tentative D call TRBD1 (5 bases). V was trimmed by 3 bases and J by 4 bases, leaving 7 bases between them. The germline CDR1 and CDR2 sequences are MGHRA and YSYEKL. The CDR3 length is 12 residues. The chain's CDR3 is CASSQAGYEQYF. The CDR3 nucleotides read TGCGCCAGCAGCCAGGCAGGGTACGAGCAGTACTTC.

In this sample, this clonotype turned up a few times. This rearrangement joins TRBV25-1 to TRBJ1-5, with D hard to call. The germline V gene encodes CDR1 MGHDK and CDR2 SYGVNS. V was pared by 2 bases and J by 11 bases, with 13 bases between. The CDR3 has 13 amino acids. CDR3 nucleotide sequence: TGTGCCAGCAGTGAAGTGGGGTGGTGGACCCAGCATTTT. The encoded protein is CASSEVGWWTQHF.

This clonotype has more than one count but fewer than ten. The chain is built from TRBV18 and TRBJ1-1; possible D gene TRBD1, 6 bases. Trimming cost V 3 bases and J 1 base, with 15 bases left between them. The CDR3 runs to 16 residues. Germline values: CDR1 KGHSH, CDR2 LQKENI. CDR3: CASSPQQGGENTEAFF. The CDR3 bases are TGTGCCAGCTCACCCCAACAGGGCGGGGAGAACACTGAAGCTTTCTTT.

This clonotype was detected ten times or more. The chain uses TRBV29-1 and TRBJ1-1, with D tentatively TRBD1 (5 bases). Trimming cost V 3 bases and J 10 bases, with 12 bases left between them. This CDR3 is 11 amino acids long. Germline CDR1 and CDR2: SQVTM and ANQGSEA. The CDR3 coding sequence is TGCAGCGTTGATGGGGCGTGGGGAGCTTTCTTT. It translates to CSVDGAWGAFF.

In its sample, this clonotype was seen a few times. The chain is built from TRBV5-1 and TRBJ2-1, with a possible D match to TRBD2 (5 bases). Germline V gene sequence: CDR1 SGHRS, CDR2 YFSETQ. The CDR3 is 15 residues long. V was clipped by 2 bases and J by 0 bases, with 9 bases between them. The CDR3 loop is CASSFGESSYNEQFF. The CDR3 nucleotides read TGCGCCAGCAGCTTTGGGGAGAGCTCCTACAATGAGCAGTTCTTC. Complete variable domain (other parts from reference TRBV5-1 and TRBJ2-1): KAGVTQTPRYLIKTRGQQVTLSCSPISGHRSVSWYQQTPGQGLQFLFEYFSETQRNKGNFPGRFSGRQFSNSRSEMNVSTLELGDSALYLCASSFGESSYNEQFFGPGTRLTVL.

This clonotype was detected a few times. The CDR3 region is CASSSRTGAQNIQYF. In DNA, the CDR3 is TGTGCCAGCAGCTCCAGGACAGGGGCGCAAAACATTCAGTACTTC. This chain links TRBV7-2 with TRBJ2-4; 9 nucleotides agree with TRBD1. Germline CDR1 reads SGHTA; CDR2 reads FQGNSA. V gave up 4 bases and J gave up 5 bases; unmatched junction bases: 6. The CDR3 loop spans 15 amino acids.

This clonotype was found many times. J is TRBJ2-4 and V is TRBV10-3, with D perhaps matching TRBD2 (6 bases). CDR1 ENHRY and CDR2 SYGVKD come from the germline V gene. Trimming cost V 3 bases and J 0 bases, with 12 bases left between them. This CDR3 contains 16 residues. CDR3 bases: TGTGCCATCAGTGACCCCCCGGGACTAGCCAAAAACATTCAGTACTTC. Translated: CAISDPPGLAKNIQYF.